The 27 T cell receptor beta chains listed next were all sequenced from one sample in a study of T-cell reconstitution after alpha-beta-depleted transplantation in children. The library targeted TCRbeta and was prepared with unique molecular identifiers. TCRdb reprocessed the PCR reads with MiXCR, giving one entry per CDR3 protein. The sample shows hundreds of thousands of distinct CDR3 sequences, around 14% of them seen only once. The sample in question was PBMCs, obtained before TCRalphabeta/CD19-depleted stem cell transplant. The receptors originated from a girl aged 2 to 10 with congenital amegakaryocytic thrombocytopenia, due to receive a stem cell transplant.

The chain has TRBV20-1 and TRBJ2-3, with TRBD2 matching over 13 bases. V trimming: 6 bases; J trimming: 4 bases; junction bases outside the gene matches: 13. CDR3 length equals 17 residues. CDR1 is DFQATT and CDR2 is SNEGSKA in the germline V gene (reference sequence). CDR3 DNA: TGCAGTGCCGGGACTAGCGGGACTCCTGGGGTAGCAGATACGCAGTATTTT. Protein product: CSAGTSGTPGVADTQYF.

This clonotype was observed a few times. V is TRBV3-1 and J is TRBJ2-5, with unresolved D. V lost 2 bases and J lost 4, with 8 bases in between. Per germline, CDR1 LGHDT and CDR2 YNNKEL (reference sequence). The CDR3 covers 13 residues. The CDR3: CASSQHFRETQYF. In DNA, the CDR3 is TGTGCCAGCAGCCAACACTTTCGAGAGACCCAGTACTTC.

This clonotype was seen more than once but under ten times. V and J are TRBV4-1 and TRBJ2-1; no reliable D call. This CDR3 contains 16 residues. The germline V gene encodes CDR1 MGHRA and CDR2 YSYEKL. Trimming cost V 2 bases and J 0 bases, with 11 bases left between them. The CDR3 sequence: CASSQSGSFSYNEQFF. The CDR3 DNA follows: TGCGCCAGCAGCCAATCTGGCAGCTTCTCCTACAATGAGCAGTTCTTC.

This clonotype was counted many times. V and J are TRBV24-1 and TRBJ2-2; 7 nucleotides agree with TRBD1. This CDR3 is built from 17 residues. Per the germline V gene, CDR1 is KGHDR and CDR2 is SFDVKD. V was pared by 1 base and J by 3 bases, with 7 bases of the junction left unmatched. The CDR3 here is CATSDFLGGRYTGELFF. The CDR3 DNA reads TGTGCCACCAGTGATTTTTTAGGGGGCAGGTACACCGGGGAGCTGTTTTTT.

The sample holds a few counts of this clonotype. The rearrangement links TRBV20-1 to TRBJ1-1; unclear D gene. Germline V gene sequence: CDR1 DFQATT, CDR2 SNEGSKA (reference sequence). Trimming left V 0 bases short and J 4 bases short, with 18 bases between. The CDR3 runs 16 residues. The CDR3, as DNA: TGCAGTGCTAGAGATCCGACGGCGGGGTTGGCCACTGAAGCTTTCTTT. It is translated as CSARDPTAGLATEAFF.

V gene TRBV6-1 combines with J gene TRBJ2-6; TRBD1 might be the D (5 bases). This CDR3 has 14 amino acids. The germline gives CDR1 MNHNS, CDR2 SASEGT. V lost 7 bases, J lost 4 bases, and 11 bases lay in between. The DNA of the CDR3 is TGTGCCAGCACCATAGGGGCCGGGGCCAACGTCCTGACTTTC. Encoded protein: CASTIGAGANVLTF.

This rearrangement joins TRBV29-1 to TRBJ1-2; no clear D gene. The CDR3 runs 10 residues. V was shortened by 0 bases and J by 7 bases, with 3 bases between the two germline ends. Germline V gene lookup returns CDR1 SQVTM and CDR2 ANQGSEA. The CDR3 DNA is TGCAGCGTTGAAGAAGTTGGCTACACCTTC. Residues: CSVEEVGYTF.

Many counts were recorded for this clonotype. V and J are TRBV5-1 and TRBJ2-7; a weak D match, TRBD1 (6 bases). Trimming left V 2 bases short and J 1 base short, with 10 bases between. Germline V gene lookup returns CDR1 SGHRS and CDR2 YFSETQ. The CDR3 consists of 14 residues. The CDR3 loop is CASSFEGESYEQYF. CDR3 bases: TGCGCCAGCAGCTTCGAGGGGGAGTCCTACGAGCAGTACTTC.

This clonotype was observed a few times. The chain couples TRBV29-1 to TRBJ2-1; TRBD2 agrees at 12 bases. The CDR3 loop spans 14 amino acids. The J segment lost 7 bases and the V segment lost 3 bases, leaving 4 bases of the junction unmatched. CDR1 SQVTM and CDR2 ANQGSEA come from the germline V gene. The CDR3 nucleotides read TGCAGCGTTGAGGCTAGCGGGAGGGTGAATGAGCAGTTCTTC. Translated: CSVEASGRVNEQFF.

This clonotype showed up just a few times. The chain has TRBV20-1 and TRBJ2-1, with a weak D call TRBD2 (5 bases). This CDR3 is 14 amino acids long. V lost 5 bases to trimming and J lost 4 bases, with 15 bases between them. CDR1 and CDR2 from the germline V gene are DFQATT and SNEGSKA (reference sequence). The CDR3 DNA follows: TGCAGTGCTTTTACTAGTCGAAGTTACAATGAGCAGTTCTTC. Protein product: CSAFTSRSYNEQFF.

This clonotype was observed many times. The chain couples TRBV3-1 to TRBJ2-7, with unresolved D. This CDR3 has 14 amino acids. Germline CDR1 LGHDT, CDR2 YNNKEL (reference sequence). Deletions cut 5 bases from V and 7 bases from J, with 18 bases between. The CDR3 DNA is TGTGCCAGCAGCGACATTGACATGGGATGGGAGCAGTACTTC. It yields the protein CASSDIDMGWEQYF.

This clonotype was counted ten times or more. The chain combines TRBV6-1 with TRBJ1-3; D ambiguous. Deletions cut 6 bases from V and 0 bases from J, with 12 bases between. Germline CDR1 MNHNS, CDR2 SASEGT. The CDR3 length is 15 residues. The chain's CDR3 is CASSQGRSSGNTIYF. The CDR3, as DNA: TGTGCCAGCAGCCAAGGACGGTCCTCTGGAAACACCATATATTTT.

This clonotype showed up many times. The chain couples TRBV12-3 or TRBV12-4 to TRBJ2-7, with D perhaps matching TRBD1 (6 bases). V was cut by 6 bases and J by 7 bases, with 16 bases left in between. This CDR3 spans 13 amino acids. CDR3 in amino acids: CASSQRQVGEQYF. The CDR3 nucleotides read TGTGCCAGCAGCCAGAGACAGGTCGGTGAGCAGTACTTC.

This clonotype was counted at least ten times. The chain has TRBV12-3 or TRBV12-4 and TRBJ1-2; perhaps TRBD1 as D (5 bases). The CDR3 runs to 15 residues. Trimming took off 3 bases at V and 4 bases at J, with 15 bases between the two ends. CDR3 nucleotide sequence: TGTGCCAGCAGTTTCCGTGGCGGGCAGGGCTATGGCTACACCTTC. This encodes CASSFRGGQGYGYTF.

This rearrangement joins TRBV27 to TRBJ2-7; no firm D call. The CDR3 has 14 residues. The germline V gene has CDR1 MNHEY and CDR2 SMNVEV (reference sequence). Trimming shortened V by 4 bases and J by 6 bases, and 16 bases separated the two germline ends. Here the CDR3 reads CASSSPGNHREQYF. DNA for the CDR3: TGTGCCAGCAGTTCCCCGGGTAATCATCGCGAGCAGTACTTC.

This clonotype was picked up a small number of times. This chain uses TRBV28 with TRBJ2-5; tentatively, D is TRBD2 (6 bases). V was trimmed by 5 bases and J by 5 bases, leaving 18 bases between them. This CDR3 is 15 amino acids long. CDR1 is MDHEN, CDR2 SYDVKM, per germline. CDR3: CASSRLSGVRETQYF. The CDR3 DNA reads as TGTGCCAGCAGTCGCCTCTCGGGGGTGAGGGAGACCCAGTACTTC.

This clonotype was counted many times. The rearrangement uses TRBV4-2 and TRBJ2-7; the match to TRBD2 covers 7 bases. This CDR3 comprises 15 residues. V lost 0 bases to trimming and J lost 3 bases; unmatched junction nucleotides: 5. Germline V gives CDR1 LGHNA, CDR2 YNFKEQ. The CDR3 spells CASSQDRGVNYEQYF. The CDR3 DNA follows: TGTGCCAGCAGCCAAGATCGGGGGGTTAACTACGAGCAGTACTTC.

This chain joins TRBV28 and TRBJ2-5; D gene unclear. V lost 8 bases to trimming and J lost 9 bases, with 16 bases between them. CDR3 length: 12 amino acids. CDR1 and CDR2 from the germline V gene are MDHEN and SYDVKM. Here the CDR3 DNA reads TGTGCCAGCCACGGGCTTGAATCGGCCCAGTACTTC. As protein: CASHGLESAQYF.

This clonotype was seen repeatedly, ten times or more. This chain connects TRBV5-1 to TRBJ2-7, with 7 bases identical to TRBD1. V lost 6 bases, J lost 3 bases, and 9 bases stayed unmatched. The CDR3 totals 14 residues. From germline, CDR1 is SGHRS and CDR2 YFSETQ. This CDR3 reads CASTPTGMVYEQYF. Written as DNA, the CDR3 is TGCGCCAGCACCCCGACAGGGATGGTCTACGAGCAGTACTTC.

This clonotype was observed at least ten times. The gene calls are TRBV20-1 and TRBJ2-7; unclear D gene. V lost 3 bases and J 2 bases, leaving 11 bases between the germline ends. CDR3 length: 13 amino acids. CDR1 DFQATT and CDR2 SNEGSKA come from the germline V gene (reference sequence). CDR3 sequence (DNA): TGCAGTGCTAGGGCGACCATCACCTACGAGCAGTACTTC. Amino acids: CSARATITYEQYF.

The table lists this clonotype with many counts. The chain carries TRBV20-1 and TRBJ2-1; the D gene is possibly TRBD2 (6 bases). CDR1 is DFQATT and CDR2 is SNEGSKA in the germline V gene (reference sequence). The V and J ends lost 4 bases and 6 bases respectively, with 22 bases between them. The CDR3 extends over 16 amino acids. The CDR3 spells CSATQTGLGRGNEQFF. CDR3 bases: TGCAGTGCTACCCAAACGGGTCTAGGGCGGGGCAATGAGCAGTTCTTC.

The chain is built from TRBV3-1 and TRBJ1-5; 9 bases are a match to TRBD1. Trimming cost V 4 bases and J 5 bases; bases outside gene matches: 3. CDR3 size: 14 residues. Germline V CDR1 and CDR2: LGHDT, YNNKEL (reference sequence). The CDR3 DNA reads TGTGCCAGCAGCCCGAGGACAGGGGATCAGCCCCAGCATTTT. Translating gives CASSPRTGDQPQHF.

This clonotype was counted many times. This chain connects TRBV20-1 to TRBJ2-5, with D hard to call. Germline CDR1 reads DFQATT; CDR2 reads SNEGSKA (reference sequence). Between the trimmed V and J ends, which lost 6 bases and 4 bases, there was a span of 6 bases. The CDR3 length is 10 residues. The CDR3: CSAVLETQYF. CDR3 coding DNA: TGCAGTGCCGTCTTAGAGACCCAGTACTTC.

This clonotype was seen only a few times. V usage is TRBV12-3 or TRBV12-4 and J usage is TRBJ2-2; 7 bases map to TRBD2. The trim removed 8 bases at V and 1 base at J, leaving 4 bases unmatched. This CDR3 is 14 amino acids long. CDR3 DNA: TGTGCCAGCCGAGGCGGGGGGAACACCGGGGAGCTGTTTTTT. Amino acids: CASRGGGNTGELFF.

This clonotype was counted only a few times. CDR3 sequence: CASSRDRGRITGELFF. In DNA, the CDR3 is TGTGCCAGCAGCCGTGACAGGGGGCGGATCACCGGGGAGCTGTTTTTT. The rearrangement joins TRBV5-6 to TRBJ2-2; 10 bases fit TRBD1. This CDR3 spans 16 amino acids. V shed 4 bases, J shed 4 bases, and the junction held 7 bases outside the gene matches. CDR1 and CDR2 (germline): SGHDT, YYEEEE.

A few counts support this clonotype. V gene TRBV6-2 or TRBV6-3 combines with J gene TRBJ1-1, with TRBD1 matching 8 bases. Germline lookup yields CDR1 MNHEY and CDR2 SVGEGT. This CDR3 is built from 16 residues. The J segment lost 3 bases and the V segment lost 8 bases, leaving 14 bases of the junction unmatched. CDR3 nucleotide sequence: TGTGCCAGCGATATTGGACAGGGAAAGCGACACACTGAAGCTTTCTTT. This sequence encodes CASDIGQGKRHTEAFF.

The J gene is TRBJ2-7, the V gene TRBV18; D unclear. The V and J ends lost 3 bases and 1 base respectively, with 10 bases between them. Germline V lookup: CDR1 KGHSH, CDR2 LQKENI. The CDR3 extends over 14 amino acids. CDR3 in DNA: TGTGCCAGCTCACCGGATGCTTTATCCTACGAGCAGTACTTC. This codes for CASSPDALSYEQYF.